A single sample is the source of the 23 T cell receptor beta chains below, sequenced in a study of T-cell reconstitution after alpha-beta-depleted transplantation in children. It was with unique molecular identifiers that the TCRbeta library was prepared. In TCRdb, the PCR reads were re-called with MiXCR into one record per CDR3 protein. The sample includes about 110,000 distinct CDR3 sequences, around 10% of them seen just once. Sequenced here: PBMCs from the stem cell graft donor, sampled from the stem cell graft. Receptor source: a human donor who donated a stem cell graft to a child with acute lymphoblastic leukemia.

This clonotype has a count of ten or more. The V gene is TRBV5-1, the J gene TRBJ2-7, with D maybe TRBD1 (6 bases). The CDR3 loop spans 14 amino acids. Germline CDR1 is SGHRS and CDR2 is YFSETQ. The germline V and J ends were trimmed by 4 bases and 7 bases, with 18 bases remaining between them. Here the CDR3 DNA reads TGCGCCAGCAGCCACCGGGACACTCTCGGGGAGCAGTACTTC. This encodes CASSHRDTLGEQYF.

Sample share makes this clonotype medium-sized. V is TRBV20-1 and J is TRBJ2-2; D possibly corresponds to TRBD2 (6 bases). The CDR3 covers 16 residues. Trimming shortened V by 0 bases and J by 4 bases, and 15 bases separated the two germline ends. Germline CDR1 DFQATT, CDR2 SNEGSKA (reference sequence). In nucleotides, the CDR3 is TGCAGTGCTAGAGATTTAGGAGGGCGTAGCACCGGGGAGCTGTTTTTT. It is translated as CSARDLGGRSTGELFF.

In its sample, this clonotype was seen many times. The chain links TRBV7-2 to TRBJ2-3, with D perhaps matching TRBD2 (7 bases). This CDR3 contains 14 residues. V was pared by 7 bases and J by 5 bases, with 16 bases between. Germline V gene data show CDR1 as SGHTA and CDR2 as FQGNSA. CDR3 protein: CASIYGGGGDTQYF. The CDR3 DNA sequence: TGTGCCAGCATCTATGGGGGAGGGGGAGATACGCAGTATTTT.

The sample holds many counts of this clonotype. V and J are TRBV20-1 and TRBJ2-5; TRBD1 or TRBD2 may be the D gene (6 bases each). The V gene's germline CDR1 is DFQATT and CDR2 SNEGSKA (reference sequence). V lost 5 bases to trimming and J lost 2 bases, with 12 bases between them. There are 13 residues in the CDR3. The CDR3 nucleotides are TGCAGTGCTGGGGGAGGACAGCAAGAGACCCAGTACTTC. It codes for CSAGGGQQETQYF.

This clonotype was detected many times. This chain uses TRBV12-3 or TRBV12-4 with TRBJ2-3; 7 nucleotides align to TRBD2. CDR3 length: 15 amino acids. The junction had 4 bases not matched to a gene; V was cut back by 2 bases and J by 2 bases. The CDR3 is CASSLWGGYTDTQYF. The CDR3 coding sequence is TGTGCCAGCAGTTTATGGGGGGGGTACACAGATACGCAGTATTTT.

The chain links TRBV9 to TRBJ1-3; D not certain. The V end was cut by 0 bases, the J end by 0 bases, with 4 bases between. Per germline, CDR1 SGDLS and CDR2 YYNGEE. The CDR3 loop spans 14 amino acids. For the CDR3, the DNA is TGTGCCAGCAGCGTAGGGATCTCTGGAAACACCATATATTTT. This translates into CASSVGISGNTIYF.

The table lists this clonotype with many counts. DNA for the CDR3: TGTGCCAGCAGCCCAGGACAGGGGCACAATGAGCAGTTCTTC. It specifies CASSPGQGHNEQFF. The chain employs TRBV7-2 and TRBJ2-1; 9 bases fit TRBD1. The CDR3 contains 14 residues. Germline CDR1 and CDR2: SGHTA and FQGNSA. With V trimmed by 5 bases and J by 5 bases, 4 bases remained unmatched.

This clonotype was observed many times. V and J are TRBV12-3 or TRBV12-4 and TRBJ2-3; no definite D call. Trimming shortened V by 3 bases and J by 0 bases, and 7 bases separated the two germline ends. The CDR3 has 14 amino acids. CDR3 nucleotide sequence: TGTGCCAGCAGTTTGGGTTTTAGCACAGATACGCAGTATTTT. It specifies CASSLGFSTDTQYF.

This clonotype has at least ten counts. The chain links TRBV7-2 to TRBJ2-5; 7 bases are shared with TRBD1. The CDR3 is made up of 13 amino acids. V shed 4 bases and J 4 bases; nucleotides not matched to a gene: 3. Germline V gives CDR1 SGHTA, CDR2 FQGNSA. This CDR3 reads CASSSQGIETQYF. As DNA, the CDR3 is TGTGCCAGCAGCTCACAGGGGATAGAGACCCAGTACTTC.

The count of this clonotype is one. This chain uses TRBV7-8 with TRBJ2-3, with 11 nucleotides matching TRBD2. Per germline, CDR1 SGHVS and CDR2 FQNEAQ. J gave up 3 bases and V 3 bases, and 11 bases lay outside the gene matches. There are 18 residues in the CDR3. The CDR3 DNA sequence: TGTGCCAGCAGCTTCGGCGGTGGGACTAGCGGACGGACAGATACGCAGTATTTT. Its protein product is CASSFGGGTSGRTDTQYF. The full variable domain, with the rest looked up from reference TRBV7-8 and TRBJ2-3, is GAGVSQSPRYKVAKRGQDVALRCDPISGHVSLFWYQQALGQGPEFLTYFQNEAQLDKSGLPSDRFFAERPEGSVSTLKIQRTQQEDSAVYLCASSFGGGTSGRTDTQYFGPGTRLTVL.

This clonotype was counted at least ten times. The CDR3 coding sequence is TGTGCCAGCAGTTACTCTATAAGGCCTACGTACGAGCAGTACTTC. It is translated as CASSYSIRPTYEQYF. The chain combines TRBV6-5 with TRBJ2-7; no definite D call. Germline V gene data show CDR1 as MNHEY and CDR2 as SVGAGI. Trimming shortened V by 0 bases and J by 4 bases, and 13 bases separated the two germline ends. There are 15 residues in the CDR3.

This clonotype was picked up many times. V is TRBV4-3 and J is TRBJ2-7; 8 positions agree with TRBD1. Trimming cost V 2 bases and J 8 bases; bases outside gene matches: 14. This CDR3 region has 16 residues. CDR1 and CDR2 from the germline V gene are LGHNA and YSLEER. The CDR3 loop is CASSQTPGTGPTQQYF. The CDR3 bases are TGCGCCAGCAGCCAAACTCCCGGGACAGGACCTACGCAGCAGTACTTC.

This clonotype was picked up many times. The V gene is TRBV20-1, the J gene TRBJ1-1; D not certain. V dropped 3 bases and J dropped 0 bases, with 5 bases sitting between them. Germline assignment: CDR1 DFQATT and CDR2 SNEGSKA (reference sequence). CDR3 length: 12 amino acids. The CDR3 loop reads CSAREVNTEAFF. CDR3 nucleotide sequence: TGCAGTGCTAGGGAGGTGAACACTGAAGCTTTCTTT.

This clonotype was observed many times. The chain recombines TRBV5-1 with TRBJ1-1; 9 nucleotides agree with TRBD1. After removal of 3 bases from V and 3 bases from J, the junction contained 9 bases not matched to a gene. The germline gives CDR1 SGHRS, CDR2 YFSETQ. This CDR3 spans 16 amino acids. The CDR3 loop reads CASSYGTGGADTEAFF. The CDR3 DNA follows: TGCGCCAGCAGCTACGGAACAGGGGGCGCGGACACTGAAGCTTTCTTT.

At least ten counts were recorded for this clonotype. The J gene is TRBJ1-5, the V gene TRBV4-1; D not certain. Trimming left V 0 bases short and J 5 bases short, with 11 bases between. Germline V lookup: CDR1 MGHRA, CDR2 YSYEKL. This CDR3 comprises 15 residues. CDR3 sequence: CASSQERQNHQPQHF. The CDR3 DNA is TGCGCCAGCAGCCAAGAAAGGCAAAACCATCAGCCCCAGCATTTT.

This clonotype was observed many times. The rearrangement links TRBV5-1 to TRBJ2-3; 9 bases align to TRBD1. Losses at the gene ends were 2 bases for V and 2 bases for J; bases not matched to a gene: 3. The CDR3 has 15 amino acids. CDR1 and CDR2 from the germline V gene are SGHRS and YFSETQ. This CDR3 reads CASSFRDRATDTQYF. In nucleotides, the CDR3 is TGCGCCAGCAGCTTCAGGGACAGGGCCACAGATACGCAGTATTTT.

This clonotype was observed at least ten times. The chain joins TRBV5-6 to TRBJ1-3; possibly TRBD1 for D (6 bases). V was pared by 4 bases and J by 1 base, with 12 bases between. The germline CDR1 and CDR2 sequences are SGHDT and YYEEEE. This CDR3 has 15 amino acids. The CDR3 DNA follows: TGTGCCAGCAGCCCGGGACATCTTTCTGGAAACACCATATATTTT. It is translated as CASSPGHLSGNTIYF.

This clonotype came up many times. The chain is built from TRBV30 and TRBJ1-2, with TRBD1 as a possible D gene (5 bases). Germline values: CDR1 GTSNPN, CDR2 SVGIG (reference sequence). Trimming stripped 1 base from V and 1 base from J, with 13 bases between. CDR3 length: 15 amino acids. DNA of the CDR3: TGTGCCTGGAGTGGTTCAGGGTTGGATAACTATGGCTACACCTTC. This encodes CAWSGSGLDNYGYTF.

This clonotype was seen ten or more times. This chain joins TRBV3-1 and TRBJ2-2; TRBD1 matches 8 bases. Trimming removed 5 bases from V and 3 bases from J; junction bases left unmatched: 5. CDR1 LGHDT and CDR2 YNNKEL come from the germline V gene (reference sequence). CDR3 length: 15 residues. The CDR3 protein is CASSDRDRYTGELFF. The DNA for the CDR3 is TGTGCCAGCAGCGACCGGGACAGGTACACCGGGGAGCTGTTTTTT. The entire variable domain, with the rest obtained from reference TRBV3-1 and TRBJ2-2, is as follows: DTAVSQTPKYLVTQMGNDKSIKCEQNLGHDTMYWYKQDSKKFLKIMFSYNNKELIINETVPNRFSPKSPDKAHLNLHINSLELGDSAVYFCASSDRDRYTGELFFGEGSRLTVL.

CDR3 protein: CASSISSTLGWELFF. CDR3 nucleotides: TGTGCCAGCAGTATAAGCTCCACCCTCGGGTGGGAGCTGTTTTTT. This chain uses TRBV27 with TRBJ2-2; D ambiguous. This CDR3 spans 15 amino acids. V gave up 5 bases and J gave up 9 bases, with 19 bases separating them. Germline loops: CDR1 MNHEY, CDR2 SMNVEV (reference sequence).

The table lists this clonotype with many counts. The chain employs TRBV7-2 and TRBJ2-2; TRBD1 might be the D (5 bases). Germline V CDR1 and CDR2: SGHTA, FQGNSA. The CDR3 is 15 residues long. V lost 6 bases and J lost 5, with 16 bases in between. Here the CDR3 reads CASRLTLGETGELFF. The CDR3 nucleotides are TGTGCCAGCAGACTGACCCTAGGGGAAACCGGGGAGCTGTTTTTT.

Ten or more counts support this clonotype. V gene TRBV24-1 combines with J gene TRBJ2-7; the match to TRBD1 covers 9 bases. The germline gives CDR1 KGHDR, CDR2 SFDVKD. This CDR3 contains 17 residues. Trimming took 2 bases from V and 1 from J; bases not matched to a gene: 8. CDR3 nucleotide sequence: TGTGCCACCAGTGATTGGGGGGCCGGGACAGGGTCCTACGAGCAGTACTTC. Translated: CATSDWGAGTGSYEQYF.

On this clonotype itself: Possible read error: a much larger clone is one base away. The V call is TRBV10-3, the J call TRBJ1-2; 9 bases fit TRBD1. This CDR3 is 14 amino acids long. Germline-derived CDR1 and CDR2 are ENHRY and SYGVKD. V lost 9 bases, J lost 6 bases, and 11 bases stayed unmatched. The CDR3 spells CAIRWTGDFHGYTF. The CDR3 DNA reads TGTGCCATAAGATGGACAGGGGATTTCCATGGCTACACCTTC.